This T cell receptor beta chain emerged from a study of T-cell memory formation after mild COVID-19. Overall study findings and caveats: Day 15 to 85 contracting clones showed balanced CD4/CD8; day 15 to 37 expanders favored CD4+. Contracting CD4+ clones were located mainly in CM and EM, and CD8+ clones in EMRA. That cross-reactive memory joined was suggested by some responding clones appearing in pre-infection memory.

Germline-derived CDR1 and CDR2 are SGHRS and YFSETQ. This CDR3 has 13 amino acids. Trimming shortened V by 2 bases and J by 2 bases, and 7 bases separated the two germline ends. TCR alpha and TCR beta cDNA libraries carrying sample barcodes and UMIs came from 5'RACE with constant-segment primers. TCRdb recomputed calls from the 5' RACE reads with MiXCR, one row per CDR3 protein. The sample records approximately 340,000 distinct CDR3 sequences, about 16% being singletons. This clonotype has only a few counts. Its specificity is unknown. The TCR sequence derives from a man aged 18 to 30 who had mild COVID-19 (a few samples of this study predate the infection). Cell type and time point are not known. The chain has TRBV5-1 and TRBJ1-1; D ambiguous. Sequences were obtained from PBMCs or a T cell subset sorted from them (not recorded which). Written as DNA, the CDR3 is TGCGCCAGCAGCTTTACAGACAACACTGAAGCTTTCTTT. Its protein is CASSFTDNTEAFF.